This TCR beta chain was sequenced in a study of OX40 agonist ivuxolimab in advanced cancers. Overall study: Patients received the agonistic anti-OX40 (CD134) antibody ivuxolimab. Participants averaged 60 years of age (range roughly 23 to 90) and were 75% to 90% male. One patient with hepatocellular carcinoma and two with cutaneous melanoma, three in all, had partial responses.

As concerns this clone: Its cognate antigen is unknown.

CDR1 is MGHRA and CDR2 is YSYEKL in the germline V gene. Trimming pared 4 bases from V and 2 bases from J, leaving 18 bases between. This CDR3 has 17 amino acids. Overall study findings and caveats: The antigen specificity of the peripheral T cells (those that were expanded) was not determined.

Here immunoSEQ multiplex PCR was the method, and the copy in TCRdb shows in-frame clones only, minus some. Found here are under 80,000 clones, about nine tenths of them singletons; the top ten hold approximately 1.8%. The genes are TRBV4-1 and TRBJ2-1; D is perhaps TRBD2 (5 bases). This sequence was found in an adult with an advanced solid tumor such as melanoma, head and neck, liver or kidney cancer. Sample: CD4+ or CD8+ T cells sorted from blood, taken in a trial of the OX40 agonist ivuxolimab. Here the CDR3 DNA reads TGCGCCAGCAGCCGAGGACTTCCCTTTCCGACCTACAATGAGCAGTTCTTC. Encoded protein: CASSRGLPFPTYNEQFF.